This T cell receptor (beta chain) was found in a study of blood T cell repertoires in COVID-19. Study as a whole: Collection of acute and convalescent COVID-19 samples took place in the United States, Italy and Spain. PBMCs, B-cell-depleted T cells, or T cells provided the cDNA or gDNA that made up the material.

Germline assignment: CDR1 KGHSH and CDR2 LQKENI. The CDR3 sequence is 17 residues long. Trimming removed 1 base from V and 5 bases from J, with 17 bases in between. In the original processing: From reference gene primer amplification, estimates of nucleated cell counts were derived. Profiled with immunoSEQ multiplex PCR; TCRdb holds only in-frame clones, not every one. The DNA gave D and trimming, while V, J and clone size come from that table. Of some 78,000 clones listed, around 89% were seen once; the top ten hold roughly 4%. V gene TRBV18 combines with J gene TRBJ2-2; weak D call: TRBD1 (6 bases). This receptor was identified in a woman of 80 years or more with active or convalescent COVID-19. Sequencing was done on a sample of peripheral blood. CDR3 coding DNA: TGTGCCAGCTCACCACTACAGGGTGGTTTTGGTACCGGGGAGCTGTTTTTT. Its protein is CASSPLQGGFGTGELFF.